The clone carrying this TCR beta chain has only a few counts. Produced via immunoSEQ multiplex PCR; TCRdb's table is partial and in-frame only. The repertoire consists of about 28,000 clones, with 80% to 95% occurring once and the leading ten covering less than 10%. These data come from a study of PD-1 and CTLA-4 blockade in melanoma. The germline V gene has CDR1 SGHAT and CDR2 FQNNGV. The CDR3 totals 13 residues. Unmatched junction bases numbered 4, after V lost 5 bases and J lost 3 bases. The receptor was derived from a human donor with melanoma. Sequences were derived from CD8+ T cells from peripheral blood, sampled from a patient given anti-PD-1 treatment. The rearrangement joins TRBV11-2 to TRBJ2-7; 7 bases fit TRBD2. As DNA, the CDR3 is TGTGCCAGCAGCCTAGCGGAGGGCTACGAGCAGTACTTC. Translation: CASSLAEGYEQYF.